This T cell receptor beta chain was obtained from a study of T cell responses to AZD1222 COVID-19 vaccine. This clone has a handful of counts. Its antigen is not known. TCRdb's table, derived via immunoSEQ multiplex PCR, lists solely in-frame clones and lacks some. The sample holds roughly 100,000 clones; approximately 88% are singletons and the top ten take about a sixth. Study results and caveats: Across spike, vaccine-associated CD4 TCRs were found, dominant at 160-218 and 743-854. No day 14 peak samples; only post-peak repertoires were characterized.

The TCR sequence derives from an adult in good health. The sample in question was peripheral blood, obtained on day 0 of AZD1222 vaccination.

CDR3 in DNA: TGTGCCAGCAGCTTAGGTCAGGGGGGGTATAATTCACCCCTCCACTTT. Protein sequence: CASSLGQGGYNSPLHF. V is TRBV13 and J is TRBJ1-6; TRBD1 agrees at 7 bases. The germline gives CDR1 PRHDT, CDR2 FYEKMQ (reference sequence). The CDR3 contains 16 residues. V lost 0 bases, J lost 4 bases, and 3 bases stayed unmatched.